This is a list of T cell receptor beta chains from one sample in a study of T-cell reconstitution after alpha-beta-depleted transplantation in children. TCRdb called the PCR reads again in MiXCR, with one record for every CDR3 protein. The table has roughly 570,000 distinct CDR3 sequences, 25% to 30% seen once. Sequencing used PBMCs, obtained before TCRalphabeta/CD19-depleted stem cell transplant. Every receptor here comes from a boy younger than two with Wiskott-Aldrich syndrome, due to receive a stem cell transplant. CDR3s include the opening cysteine and the closing phenylalanine or tryptophan. D genes are given only for firm matches. For some rows the clone size is stated as once, few or many, or as a class when expanded; others skip it.

NA,NA,TRBJ2-7,TRBV11-2,TGTGCCAGCAGCTTTCGTCTACTCGAGCAGTACTTC,CASSFRLLEQYF
few,NA,TRBJ2-5,TRBV10-3,TGTGCCATCAGTGAGTTGTTGAGCCAAGAGACCCAGTACTTC,CAISELLSQETQYF
NA,TRBD1,TRBJ2-2,TRBV2,TGTGCCAGCAGGACAGGGTTGGGCGGGGAGCTGTTTTTT,CASRTGLGGELFF
few,TRBD2,TRBJ2-5,TRBV20-1,TGCAGTGCTAGAGATTGGGGCGGGAGGGCTGAGGAGACCCAGTACTTC,CSARDWGGRAEETQYF
NA,NA,TRBJ2-7,TRBV4-1,TGCGCCAGCAGCCAAGAAGACAGCGGGCCCTACTACGAGCAGTACTTC,CASSQEDSGPYYEQYF
NA,NA,TRBJ2-3,TRBV11-2,TGTGCCAGCAGCTTTGGGGAGTTGGAAGCAGATACGCAGTATTTT,CASSFGELEADTQYF
NA,TRBD2,TRBJ2-7,TRBV20-1,TGCAGTGCTAGGGTAGCGGGATACGAGCAGTACTTC,CSARVAGYEQYF
few,TRBD2,TRBJ2-5,TRBV3-1,TGTGCCAGCAGCCAAATGCTAGCGGGAGGGCCGACGCAAGAGACCCAGTACTTC,CASSQMLAGGPTQETQYF
few,NA,TRBJ2-1,TRBV6-2/TRBV6-3,TGTGCCAGCAGTTACTCCTGGGGGCGAGCGGACAATGAGCAGTTCTTC,CASSYSWGRADNEQFF
NA,NA,TRBJ2-2,TRBV27,TGTGCCAGCAGTTTGCCGGGGGCCGGCACCGGGGAGCTGTTTTTT,CASSLPGAGTGELFF
NA,NA,TRBJ2-1,TRBV2,TGTGCCAGCAGTGAAGTCGGGTTCCAAGGCAGAAGCTCCTACAATGAGCAGTTCTTC,CASSEVGFQGRSSYNEQFF
NA,NA,TRBJ1-3,TRBV5-5,TGTGCCAGCACCAAAAGGGCAGGAACCCTTTCTGGAAACACCATATATTTT,CASTKRAGTLSGNTIYF
few,NA,TRBJ1-4,TRBV3-1,TGTGCCAGCAGGGGAGGGGGTAGTGAAAAACTGTTTTTT,CASRGGGSEKLFF
few,NA,TRBJ2-7,TRBV10-2,TGCGCCAGCAGTCTTACGACGGGAGCCTACGAGCAGTACTTC,CASSLTTGAYEQYF
NA,NA,TRBJ1-2,TRBV5-1,TGCGCCAGCAGCATAGACGGTCCCCGTAACTATGGCTACACCTTC,CASSIDGPRNYGYTF
NA,NA,TRBJ2-7,TRBV15,TGTGCCACCAGCAGAGTAACAGGGATTGGGCACGAGCAGTACTTC,CATSRVTGIGHEQYF
few,NA,TRBJ2-2,TRBV6-2/TRBV6-3,TGTGCCAGCAGTTACATCCAGACTACCGGGGAGCTGTTTTTT,CASSYIQTTGELFF
NA,NA,TRBJ2-2,TRBV5-1,TGCGCCAGCAGCGCCCTCGGAGTCGGGGAGCTGTTTTTT,CASSALGVGELFF
few,NA,TRBJ2-7,TRBV12-3/TRBV12-4,TGTGCCAGCAGTCCTCAGGGGGGATCCTTTGACGAGCAGTACTTC,CASSPQGGSFDEQYF
NA,NA,TRBJ2-3,TRBV18,TGTGCCAGCTCACCGCCTTGGGACGGAATAACAGATACGCAGTATTTT,CASSPPWDGITDTQYF
few,NA,TRBJ2-7,TRBV6-1,TGTGCCAGCAGTGCTTCGACTAGAACAAACTCCTACGAGCAGTACTTC,CASSASTRTNSYEQYF
NA,TRBD2,TRBJ2-1,TRBV5-1,TGCGCCAGCAGTCCAGCGCGCAGCTTGGGAGGGTCCTACAATGAGCAGTTCTTC,CASSPARSLGGSYNEQFF
few,NA,TRBJ1-6,TRBV18,TGTGCCAGCTCACGCAGGGAGGATAATTCACCCCTCCACTTT,CASSRREDNSPLHF
few,TRBD1,TRBJ1-1,TRBV5-5,TGTGCCAGCAGGTACAGGGGGCTCACTGAAGCTTTCTTT,CASRYRGLTEAFF
NA,TRBD2,TRBJ2-7,TRBV7-2,TGTGCCAGCAGCTTAAAAGGCGGAGCGGGAGGGTTCGAGCAGTACTTC,CASSLKGGAGGFEQYF
NA,TRBD2,TRBJ2-1,TRBV5-1,TGCGCCAGCAGCGGGGGACTAGCGGGAGTCAATGAGCAGTTCTTC,CASSGGLAGVNEQFF
NA,NA,TRBJ2-7,TRBV7-2,TGTGCCAGCAGCTTAGTGGGGGGCAGCAGGCTCGAGCAGTACTTC,CASSLVGGSRLEQYF
NA,TRBD2,TRBJ2-1,TRBV29-1,TGCAGCGTTGAAAAGGCTAGCGGGAGGGCCCACAATGAGCAGTTCTTC,CSVEKASGRAHNEQFF
NA,TRBD1,TRBJ1-1,TRBV29-1,TGCAGCGTTGAGAGGGGACAGGGGGGAACTGAAGCTTTCTTT,CSVERGQGGTEAFF
few,TRBD2,TRBJ2-1,TRBV5-1,TGCGCCAGCAGCATTATAGCGGGAGTAGTAAATGAGCAGTTCTTC,CASSIIAGVVNEQFF
NA,NA,TRBJ2-1,TRBV7-2,TGTGCCAGCAGCCCACCCGGACTCTTACTACAGGCCTTC,CASSPPGLLLQAF
NA,NA,TRBJ1-5,TRBV3-1,TGTGCCAGCAGCCAAGGCAGGGGTAGCAATCAGCCCCAGCATTTT,CASSQGRGSNQPQHF
NA,TRBD2,TRBJ2-1,TRBV5-1,TGCGCCAGCAGCTTGGTAGCGGGGAACTACAATGAGCAGTTCTTC,CASSLVAGNYNEQFF
few,TRBD1,TRBJ2-7,TRBV5-1,TGCGCCAGCAGCTTGGGACAGGGGCTGGGGGAGCAGTACTTC,CASSLGQGLGEQYF
NA,NA,TRBJ2-7,TRBV12-3/TRBV12-4,TGTGCCAGCAGTCCGAGCGGACCCTTATGTTTCTACGAGCAGTACTTC,CASSPSGPLCFYEQYF
few,NA,TRBJ2-7,TRBV5-1,TGCGCCAGCAGCTTGTTTCGCGGGACAGCTATTCCCTACGAGCAGTACTTC,CASSLFRGTAIPYEQYF
NA,TRBD2,TRBJ2-1,TRBV20-1,TGCAGTGCGACTGGACTAGCGGGAGGGTCGTACAATGAGCAGTTCTTC,CSATGLAGGSYNEQFF
few,NA,TRBJ2-4,TRBV12-3/TRBV12-4,TGTGCCAGCAGTCCCTATGGACAGACCAAAAACATTCAGTACTTC,CASSPYGQTKNIQYF